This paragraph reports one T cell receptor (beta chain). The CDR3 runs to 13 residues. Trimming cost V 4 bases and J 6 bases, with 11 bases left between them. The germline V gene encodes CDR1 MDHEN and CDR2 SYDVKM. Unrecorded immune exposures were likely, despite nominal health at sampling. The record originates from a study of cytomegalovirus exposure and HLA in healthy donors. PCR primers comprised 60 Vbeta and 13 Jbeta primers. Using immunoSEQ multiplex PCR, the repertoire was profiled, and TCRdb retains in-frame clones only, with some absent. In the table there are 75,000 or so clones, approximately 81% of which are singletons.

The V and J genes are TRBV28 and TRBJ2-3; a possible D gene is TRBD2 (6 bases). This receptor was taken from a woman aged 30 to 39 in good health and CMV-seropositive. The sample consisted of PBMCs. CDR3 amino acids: CASSSGGGDTQYF. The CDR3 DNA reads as TGTGCCAGCAGTTCAGGTGGAGGGGATACGCAGTATTTT. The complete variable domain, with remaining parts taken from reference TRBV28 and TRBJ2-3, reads DVKVTQSSRYLVKRTGEKVFLECVQDMDHENMFWYRQDPGLGLRLIYFSYDVKMKEKGDIPEGYSVSREKKERFSLILESASTNQTSMYLCASSSGGGDTQYFGPGTRLTVL.